This T cell receptor (beta chain) was identified in a study of blood T cell repertoires in COVID-19. Study-level background: COVID-19 samples from acute and convalescent phases originated in the United States, Italy and Spain. T cells, B-cell-depleted T cells, or PBMCs provided the cDNA or gDNA that served as material.

Authors' data handling: Amplification of reference gene primers provided the estimated nucleated cell counts. Data came from immunoSEQ multiplex PCR; TCRdb stores just in-frame clones and leaves some out. Clone size and the V and J calls come from that table; the DNA yielded D and trimming. The sample lists about 150,000 clones, 80% occurring once. Trimming removed 2 bases from V and 1 base from J, with 6 bases in between. The germline CDR1 and CDR2 sequences are MGHRA and YSYEKL. This CDR3 has 13 residues. This chain connects TRBV4-1 to TRBJ2-7; tentatively, D is TRBD1 (5 bases). The specimen sequenced was peripheral blood. The receptor was isolated from a man aged 55 to 70 with acute or convalescent COVID-19. The CDR3 loop is CASSQPGSYEQYF. The CDR3 DNA follows: TGCGCCAGCAGCCAACCAGGGTCCTACGAGCAGTACTTC.